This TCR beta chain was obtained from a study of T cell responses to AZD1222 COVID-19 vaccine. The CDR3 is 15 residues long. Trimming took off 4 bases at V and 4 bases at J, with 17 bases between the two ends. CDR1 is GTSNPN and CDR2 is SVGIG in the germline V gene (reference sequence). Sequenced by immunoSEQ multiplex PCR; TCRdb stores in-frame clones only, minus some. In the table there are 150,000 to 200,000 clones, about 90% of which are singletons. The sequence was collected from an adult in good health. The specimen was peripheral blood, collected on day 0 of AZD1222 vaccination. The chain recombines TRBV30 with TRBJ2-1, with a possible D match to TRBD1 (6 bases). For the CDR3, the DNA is TGTGCCTGGAACGGTTTTTGGGGGCCATACAATGAGCAGTTCTTC. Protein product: CAWNGFWGPYNEQFF.